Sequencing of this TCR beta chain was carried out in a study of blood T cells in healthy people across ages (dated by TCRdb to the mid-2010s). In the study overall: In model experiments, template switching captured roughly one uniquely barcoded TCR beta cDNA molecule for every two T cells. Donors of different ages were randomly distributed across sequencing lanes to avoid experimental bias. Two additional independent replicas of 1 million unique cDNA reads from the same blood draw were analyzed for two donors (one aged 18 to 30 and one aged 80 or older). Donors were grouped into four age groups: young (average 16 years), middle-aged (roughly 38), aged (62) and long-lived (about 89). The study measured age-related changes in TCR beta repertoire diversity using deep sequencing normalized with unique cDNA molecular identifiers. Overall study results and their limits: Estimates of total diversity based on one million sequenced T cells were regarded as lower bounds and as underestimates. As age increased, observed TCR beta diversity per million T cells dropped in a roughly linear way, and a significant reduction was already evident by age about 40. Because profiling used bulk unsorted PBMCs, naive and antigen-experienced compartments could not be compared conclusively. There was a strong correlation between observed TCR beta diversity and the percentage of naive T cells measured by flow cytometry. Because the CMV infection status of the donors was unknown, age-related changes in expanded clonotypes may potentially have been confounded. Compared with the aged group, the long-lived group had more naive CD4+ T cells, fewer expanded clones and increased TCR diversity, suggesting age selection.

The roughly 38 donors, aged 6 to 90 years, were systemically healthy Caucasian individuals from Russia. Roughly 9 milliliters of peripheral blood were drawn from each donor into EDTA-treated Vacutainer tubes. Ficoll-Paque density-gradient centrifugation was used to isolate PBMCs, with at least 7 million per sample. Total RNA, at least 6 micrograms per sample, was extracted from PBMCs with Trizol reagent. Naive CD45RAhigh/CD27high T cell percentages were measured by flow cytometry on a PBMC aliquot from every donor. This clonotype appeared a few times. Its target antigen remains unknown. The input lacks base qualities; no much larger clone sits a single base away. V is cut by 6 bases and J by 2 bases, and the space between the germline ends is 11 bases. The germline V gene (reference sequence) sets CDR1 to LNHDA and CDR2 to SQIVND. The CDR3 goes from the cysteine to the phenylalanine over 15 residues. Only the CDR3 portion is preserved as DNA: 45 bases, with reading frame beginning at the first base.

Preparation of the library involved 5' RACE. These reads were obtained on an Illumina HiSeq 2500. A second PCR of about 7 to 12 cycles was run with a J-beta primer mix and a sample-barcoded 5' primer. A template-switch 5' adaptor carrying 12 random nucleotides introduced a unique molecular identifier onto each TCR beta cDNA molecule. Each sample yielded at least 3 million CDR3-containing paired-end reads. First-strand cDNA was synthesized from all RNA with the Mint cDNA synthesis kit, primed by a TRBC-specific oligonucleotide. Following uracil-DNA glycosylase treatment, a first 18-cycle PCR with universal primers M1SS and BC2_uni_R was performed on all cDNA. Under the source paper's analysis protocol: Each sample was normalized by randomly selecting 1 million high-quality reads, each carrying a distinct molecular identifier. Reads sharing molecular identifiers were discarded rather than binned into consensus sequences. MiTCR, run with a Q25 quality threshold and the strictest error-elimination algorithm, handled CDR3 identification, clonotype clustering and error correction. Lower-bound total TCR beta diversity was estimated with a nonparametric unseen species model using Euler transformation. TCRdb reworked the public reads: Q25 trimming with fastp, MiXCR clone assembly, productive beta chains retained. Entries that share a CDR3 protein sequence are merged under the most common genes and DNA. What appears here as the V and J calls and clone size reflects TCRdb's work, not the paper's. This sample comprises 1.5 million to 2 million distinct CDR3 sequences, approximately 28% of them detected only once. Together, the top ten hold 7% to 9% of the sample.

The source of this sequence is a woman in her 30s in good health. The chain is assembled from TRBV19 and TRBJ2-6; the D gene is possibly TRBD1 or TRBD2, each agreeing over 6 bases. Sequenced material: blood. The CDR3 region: CASREGGTGANVLTF. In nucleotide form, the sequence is TGTGCCAGTAGGGAGGGGGGAACTGGGGCCAACGTCCTGACTTTC.